These 4 T cell receptor beta chains were all obtained from the same sample, sequenced in a study of cytomegalovirus exposure and HLA in healthy donors. Primers included in the PCR were 60 Vbeta and 13 Jbeta primers. The data were produced by immunoSEQ multiplex PCR, yet TCRdb's version contains in-frame clones alone and is incomplete. The sample has more than 80,000 clones; 78% are singletons. The sample was PBMCs. These receptors originate from a man between 18 and 35 years old in good health and CMV-seropositive.

The chain is built from TRBV5-1 and TRBJ2-3; TRBD1 agrees at 9 bases. The CDR3 has 15 residues. Germline loops: CDR1 SGHRS, CDR2 YFSETQ. V gave up 4 bases and J gave up 5 bases; unmatched junction bases: 8. CDR3 coding DNA: TGCGCCAGCAGCCCCGACAGGGGGACGGGAGATACGCAGTATTTT. Its translation: CASSPDRGTGDTQYF.

This rearrangement joins TRBV4-2 to TRBJ2-5; TRBD1 might be the D (6 bases). With the DNA end fitting TRBJ2-7 better, the J assignment may be wrong. Looked up from germline, CDR1 is LGHNA and CDR2 is YNFKEQ. The CDR3 sequence is 15 residues long. CDR3 residues: CASSYTGRRGGEQYF. DNA for the CDR3: TGTGCCAGCAGCTACACAGGGCGCCGAGGGGGCGAGCAGTACTTC.

The V call is TRBV30, the J call TRBJ2-5, with D unresolved. The germline V and J ends were trimmed by 0 bases and 2 bases, with 16 bases remaining between them. CDR3 length: 16 residues. CDR1 and CDR2 (germline): GTSNPN, SVGIG (reference sequence). CDR3 residues: CAWSVGSVRSQETQYF. CDR3 in DNA: TGTGCCTGGAGTGTAGGCAGCGTACGTTCTCAAGAGACCCAGTACTTC. The entire variable domain, with the rest obtained from reference TRBV30 and TRBJ2-5, is as follows: SQTIHQWPATLVQPVGSPLSLECTVEGTSNPNLYWYRQAAGRGLQLLFYSVGIGQISSEVPQNLSASRPQDRQFILSSKKLLLSDSGFYLCAWSVGSVRSQETQYFGPGTRLLVL.

This clone showed up just a few times. The rearrangement uses TRBV5-4 and TRBJ2-1; TRBD2 matches at 11 bases. Looked up from germline, CDR1 is SGHNT and CDR2 is YYREEE (reference sequence). V shed 5 bases, J shed 0 bases, and the junction held 13 bases outside the gene matches. The CDR3 is 19 residues long. The CDR3 spells CASRTGGTSGPSSYNEQFF. The CDR3 region has the DNA TGTGCCAGCAGGACCGGGGGGACTAGCGGTCCGAGCTCCTACAATGAGCAGTTCTTC.